A single sample gave rise to the 3 T cell receptor beta chains below, sequenced in a study of T-cell memory formation after mild COVID-19. TCRdb re-analysed the 5' RACE reads in MiXCR, keeping a single row per CDR3 protein. The sample lists around 470,000 distinct CDR3 sequences, around 20% seen once, with more than 8% in the top ten. Material for sequencing was PBMCs or a T cell subset sorted from them (not recorded which). Every receptor here comes from an adult woman who had mild COVID-19 (a few samples of this study predate the infection). Cell type and time point are not known.

This clonotype was found a few times. The rearrangement uses TRBV6-2 or TRBV6-3 and TRBJ1-2; the D is unclear. V lost 6 bases and J 10 bases, leaving 12 bases between the germline ends. The length of the CDR3 is 11 residues. The germline V gene has CDR1 MNHEY and CDR2 SVGEGT. CDR3 sequence (DNA): TGTGCCAGCAGGGACGGCCTCCTCTACACCTTC. Translated: CASRDGLLYTF.

This chain links TRBV6-5 with TRBJ1-2; TRBD1 matches at 7 bases. With V trimmed by 7 bases and J by 7 bases, 9 bases remained unmatched. CDR3 length equals 13 residues. Germline V gives CDR1 MNHEY, CDR2 SVGAGI. The CDR3 nucleotides are TGTGCCAGCACGAAGGGACAGACAGCTGGCTACACCTTC. Protein product: CASTKGQTAGYTF.

The sample holds a few counts of this clonotype. The chain employs TRBV10-3 and TRBJ2-1; D not certain. Germline CDR1 ENHRY, CDR2 SYGVKD. This CDR3 region has 12 residues. Trimming removed 2 bases from V and 9 bases from J, with 8 bases in between. CDR3 in amino acids: CAISEDWGEQFF. CDR3 DNA sequence: TGTGCCATCAGTGAGGATTGGGGTGAGCAGTTCTTC.